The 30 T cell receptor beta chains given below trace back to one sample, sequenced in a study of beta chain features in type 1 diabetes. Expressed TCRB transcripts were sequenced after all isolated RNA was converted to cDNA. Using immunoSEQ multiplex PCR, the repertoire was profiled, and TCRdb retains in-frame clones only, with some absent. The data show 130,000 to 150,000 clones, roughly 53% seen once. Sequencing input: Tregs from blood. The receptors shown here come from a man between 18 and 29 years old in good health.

CDR3 amino acids: CASSHGRNRDEQYF. For the CDR3, the DNA is TGCGCCAGCAGCCATGGAAGAAACAGAGACGAGCAGTACTTC. The chain uses TRBV4-3 and TRBJ2-7; D is unclear. The CDR3 loop spans 14 amino acids. Trimming pared 3 bases from V and 5 bases from J, leaving 14 bases between. From germline, CDR1 is LGHNA and CDR2 YSLEER.

CDR3 DNA: TGTGCCAGCAGCTTCCGACAGGTCTTCTCAGATACGCAGTATTTT. It is translated as CASSFRQVFSDTQYF. The rearrangement links TRBV5-5 to TRBJ2-3, with TRBD1 as a possible D gene (6 bases). V was pared by 2 bases and J by 4 bases, with 14 bases between. This CDR3 region has 15 residues. Germline-derived CDR1 and CDR2 are SGHKS and YYEKEE (reference sequence).

This chain's CDR3 is CASSLDTGLEQYF. CDR3 coding DNA: TGCGCCAGCAGCTTGGATACAGGGCTCGAGCAGTACTTC. The rearrangement links TRBV5-1 to TRBJ2-5; possible D gene TRBD1, 6 bases. Gene TRBJ2-7 matches the end of the DNA better, so the J call may be wrong. The germline gives CDR1 SGHRS, CDR2 YFSETQ. This CDR3 comprises 13 residues.

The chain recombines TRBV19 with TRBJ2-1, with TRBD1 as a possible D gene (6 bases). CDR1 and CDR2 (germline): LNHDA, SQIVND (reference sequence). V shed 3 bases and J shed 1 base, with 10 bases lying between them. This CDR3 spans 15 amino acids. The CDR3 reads CASSIEGGSYNEQFF. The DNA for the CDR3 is TGTGCCAGTAGTATTGAAGGGGGATCCTACAATGAGCAGTTCTTC.

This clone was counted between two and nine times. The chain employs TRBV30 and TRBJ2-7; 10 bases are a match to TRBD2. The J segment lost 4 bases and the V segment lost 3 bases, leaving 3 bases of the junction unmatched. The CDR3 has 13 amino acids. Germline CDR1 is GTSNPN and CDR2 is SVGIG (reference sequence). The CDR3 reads CAWRAGGPYEQYF. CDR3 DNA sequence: TGTGCCTGGAGAGCGGGGGGGCCGTACGAGCAGTACTTC. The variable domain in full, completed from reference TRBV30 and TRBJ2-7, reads SQTIHQWPATLVQPVGSPLSLECTVEGTSNPNLYWYRQAAGRGLQLLFYSVGIGQISSEVPQNLSASRPQDRQFILSSKKLLLSDSGFYLCAWRAGGPYEQYFGPGTRLTVT.

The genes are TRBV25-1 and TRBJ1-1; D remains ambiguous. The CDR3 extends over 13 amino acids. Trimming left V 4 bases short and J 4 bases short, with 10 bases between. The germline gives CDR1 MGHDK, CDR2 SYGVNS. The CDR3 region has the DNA TGTGCCAGCAGTGGGGCGGGGTCCACTGAAGCTTTCTTT. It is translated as CASSGAGSTEAFF.

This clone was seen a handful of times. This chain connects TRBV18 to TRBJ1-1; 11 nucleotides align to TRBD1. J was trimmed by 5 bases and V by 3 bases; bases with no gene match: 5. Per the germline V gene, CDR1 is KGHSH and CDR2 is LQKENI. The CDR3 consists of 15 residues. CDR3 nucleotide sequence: TGTGCCAGCTCACCCATGGACAGGGGGCTAACTGAAGCTTTCTTT. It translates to CASSPMDRGLTEAFF.

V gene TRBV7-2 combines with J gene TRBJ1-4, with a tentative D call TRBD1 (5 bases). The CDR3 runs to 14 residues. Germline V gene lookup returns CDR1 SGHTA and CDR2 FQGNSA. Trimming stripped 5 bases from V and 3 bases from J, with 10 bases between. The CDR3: CASSLRASNEKLFF. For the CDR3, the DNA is TGTGCCAGCAGCCTCAGGGCCTCTAATGAAAAACTGTTTTTT. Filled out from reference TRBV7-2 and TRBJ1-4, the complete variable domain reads GAGVSQSPSNKVTEKGKDVELRCDPISGHTALYWYRQSLGQGLEFLIYFQGNSAPDKSGLPSDRFSAERTGGSVSTLTIQRTQQEDSAVYLCASSLRASNEKLFFGSGTQLSVL.

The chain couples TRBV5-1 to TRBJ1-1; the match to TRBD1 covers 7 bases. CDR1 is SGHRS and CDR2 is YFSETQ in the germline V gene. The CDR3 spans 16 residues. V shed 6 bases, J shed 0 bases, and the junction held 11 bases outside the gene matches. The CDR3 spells CASKTGTVNLNTEAFF. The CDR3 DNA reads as TGCGCCAGCAAGACCGGGACAGTCAACTTGAACACTGAAGCTTTCTTT.

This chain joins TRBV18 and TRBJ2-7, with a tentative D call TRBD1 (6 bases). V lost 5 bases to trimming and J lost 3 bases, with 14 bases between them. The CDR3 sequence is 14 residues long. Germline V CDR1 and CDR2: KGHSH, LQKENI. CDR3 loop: CASSFYSQGYEQYF. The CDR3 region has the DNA TGTGCCAGCTCATTCTATTCACAGGGCTACGAGCAGTACTTC.

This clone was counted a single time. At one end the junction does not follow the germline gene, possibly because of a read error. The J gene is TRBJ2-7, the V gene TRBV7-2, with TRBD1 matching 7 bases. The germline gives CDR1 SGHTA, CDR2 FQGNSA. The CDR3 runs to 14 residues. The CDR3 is CASSLVLFRDSPNF. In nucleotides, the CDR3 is TGTGCCAGCAGCTTAGTACTATTCCGGGACAGCCCGAACTTC.

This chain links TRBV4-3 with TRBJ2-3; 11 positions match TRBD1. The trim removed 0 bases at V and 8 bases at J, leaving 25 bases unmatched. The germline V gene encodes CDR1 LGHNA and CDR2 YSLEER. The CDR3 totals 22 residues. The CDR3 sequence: CASSQEATSDRGRLSPWVTQYF. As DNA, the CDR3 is TGCGCCAGCAGCCAAGAAGCCACCTCGGACAGGGGGCGTTTAAGCCCCTGGGTTACGCAGTATTTT.

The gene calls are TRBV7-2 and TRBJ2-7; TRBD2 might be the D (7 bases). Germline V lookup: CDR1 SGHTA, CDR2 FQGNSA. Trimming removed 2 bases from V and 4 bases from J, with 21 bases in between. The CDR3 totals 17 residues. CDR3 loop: CASSLRGGAGTPYEQYF. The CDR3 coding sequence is TGTGCCAGCAGCTTAAGAGGGGGGGCAGGGACCCCTTACGAGCAGTACTTC.

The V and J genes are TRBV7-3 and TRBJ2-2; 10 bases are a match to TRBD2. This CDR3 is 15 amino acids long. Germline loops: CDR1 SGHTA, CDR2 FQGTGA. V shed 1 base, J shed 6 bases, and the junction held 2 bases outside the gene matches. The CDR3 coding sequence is TGTGCCAGCAGCTTAAGCCTAGCGGGAGCCGGGGAGCTGTTTTTT. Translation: CASSLSLAGAGELFF.

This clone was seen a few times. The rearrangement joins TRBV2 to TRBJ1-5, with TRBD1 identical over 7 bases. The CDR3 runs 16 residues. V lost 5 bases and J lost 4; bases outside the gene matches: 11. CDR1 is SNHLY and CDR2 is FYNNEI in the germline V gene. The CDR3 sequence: CASSSKTGDRNQPQHF. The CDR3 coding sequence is TGTGCCAGCAGTTCAAAAACAGGGGATAGGAATCAGCCCCAGCATTTT.

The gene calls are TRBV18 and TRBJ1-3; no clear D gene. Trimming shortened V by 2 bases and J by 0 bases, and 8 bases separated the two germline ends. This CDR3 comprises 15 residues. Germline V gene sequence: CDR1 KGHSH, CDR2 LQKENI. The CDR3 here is CASSPVSYSGNTIYF. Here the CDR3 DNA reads TGTGCCAGCTCACCAGTCTCCTACTCTGGAAACACCATATATTTT.

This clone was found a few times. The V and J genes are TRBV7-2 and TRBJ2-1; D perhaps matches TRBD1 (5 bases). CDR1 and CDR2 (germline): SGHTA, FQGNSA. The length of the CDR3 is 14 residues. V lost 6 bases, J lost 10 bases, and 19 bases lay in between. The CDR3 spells CASRSGLGVGEQFF. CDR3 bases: TGTGCCAGCAGGTCTGGCCTAGGGGTCGGAGAGCAGTTCTTC.

The CDR3 bases are TGTGCCAGCAGTTACTCGTTGCGGGGCTCAGATACGCAGTATTTT. Translated: CASSYSLRGSDTQYF. The V and J genes are TRBV6-5 and TRBJ2-3, with D perhaps TRBD2 (6 bases). The CDR3 is 15 residues long. Germline assignment: CDR1 MNHEY and CDR2 SVGAGI. V lost 0 bases, J lost 4 bases, and 11 bases lay in between.

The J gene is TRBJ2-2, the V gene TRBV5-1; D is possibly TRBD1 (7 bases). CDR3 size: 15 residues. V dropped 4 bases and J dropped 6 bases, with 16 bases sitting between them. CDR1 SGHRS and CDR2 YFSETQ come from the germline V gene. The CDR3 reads CASSRDREAAGELFF. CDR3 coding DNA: TGCGCCAGCAGCCGAGACAGGGAGGCGGCCGGGGAGCTGTTTTTT.

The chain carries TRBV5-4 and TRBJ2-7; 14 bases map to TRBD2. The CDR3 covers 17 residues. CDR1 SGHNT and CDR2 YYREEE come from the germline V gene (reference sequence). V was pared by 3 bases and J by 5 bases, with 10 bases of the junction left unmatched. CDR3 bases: TGTGCCAGCAGCTACCCGGGACTAGCGGGAGCTAGCCACGAGCAGTACTTC. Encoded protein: CASSYPGLAGASHEQYF.

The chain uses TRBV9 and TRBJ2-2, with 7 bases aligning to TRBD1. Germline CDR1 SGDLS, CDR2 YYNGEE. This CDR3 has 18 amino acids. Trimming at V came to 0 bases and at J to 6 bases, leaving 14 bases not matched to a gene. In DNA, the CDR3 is TGTGCCAGCAGCGTAGCGGCGGGTGGCAGGGGGTCATCCGGGGAGCTGTTTTTT. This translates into CASSVAAGGRGSSGELFF. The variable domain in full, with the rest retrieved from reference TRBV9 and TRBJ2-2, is DSGVTQTPKHLITATGQRVTLRCSPRSGDLSVYWYQQSLDQGLQFLIQYYNGEERAKGNILERFSAQQFPDLHSELNLSSLELGDSALYFCASSVAAGGRGSSGELFFGEGSRLTVL.

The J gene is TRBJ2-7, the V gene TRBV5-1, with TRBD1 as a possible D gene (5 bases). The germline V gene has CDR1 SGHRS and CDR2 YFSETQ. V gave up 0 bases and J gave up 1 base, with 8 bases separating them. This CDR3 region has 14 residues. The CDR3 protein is CASSLGQPSYEQYF. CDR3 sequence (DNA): TGCGCCAGCAGCTTGGGACAGCCTTCCTACGAGCAGTACTTC. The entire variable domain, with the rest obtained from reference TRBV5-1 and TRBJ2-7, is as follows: KAGVTQTPRYLIKTRGQQVTLSCSPISGHRSVSWYQQTPGQGLQFLFEYFSETQRNKGNFPGRFSGRQFSNSRSEMNVSTLELGDSALYLCASSLGQPSYEQYFGPGTRLTVT.

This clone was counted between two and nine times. The CDR3, as DNA: TGTGCCAGCAGCTTTGAACCGGGACTAGAAACCTACAATGAGCAGTTCTTC. Translated, it gives CASSFEPGLETYNEQFF. The chain combines TRBV7-9 with TRBJ2-1; TRBD2 aligns across 8 bases. V was clipped by 3 bases and J by 2 bases; unmatched bases: 9. The CDR3 is made up of 17 amino acids. CDR1 and CDR2 from the germline V gene are SEHNR and FQNEAQ (reference sequence).

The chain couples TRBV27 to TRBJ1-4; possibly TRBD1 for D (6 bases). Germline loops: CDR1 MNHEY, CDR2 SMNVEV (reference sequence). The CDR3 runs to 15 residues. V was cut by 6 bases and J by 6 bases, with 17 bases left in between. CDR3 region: CASSHFGGGDEKLFF. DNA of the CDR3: TGTGCCAGCAGCCATTTCGGGGGGGGCGATGAAAAACTGTTTTTT.

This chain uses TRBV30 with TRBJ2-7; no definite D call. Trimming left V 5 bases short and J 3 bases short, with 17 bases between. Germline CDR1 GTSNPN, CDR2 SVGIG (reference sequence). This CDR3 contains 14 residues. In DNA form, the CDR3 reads TGTGCCTGGGACCCCGGGTCTACCGGCTACGAGCAGTACTTC. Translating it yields CAWDPGSTGYEQYF.

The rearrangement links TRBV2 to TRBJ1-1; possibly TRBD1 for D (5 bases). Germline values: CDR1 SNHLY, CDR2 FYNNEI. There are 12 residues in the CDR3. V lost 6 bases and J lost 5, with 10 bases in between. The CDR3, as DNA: TGTGCCAGCAGAAACCGGGGGACTGAAGCTTTCTTT. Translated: CASRNRGTEAFF.

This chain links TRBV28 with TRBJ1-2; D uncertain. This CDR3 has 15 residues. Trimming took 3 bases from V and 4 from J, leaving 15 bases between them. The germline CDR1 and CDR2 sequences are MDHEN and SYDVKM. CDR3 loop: CASSFGVSQIYGYTF. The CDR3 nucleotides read TGTGCCAGCAGTTTTGGAGTCAGTCAAATCTATGGCTACACCTTC.

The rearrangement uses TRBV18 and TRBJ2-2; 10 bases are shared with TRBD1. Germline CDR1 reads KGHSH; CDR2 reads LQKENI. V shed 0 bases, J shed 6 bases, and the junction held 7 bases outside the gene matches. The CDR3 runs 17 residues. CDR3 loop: CASSPPRGTGVSGELFF. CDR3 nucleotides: TGTGCCAGCTCACCACCCCGAGGGACAGGGGTATCCGGGGAGCTGTTTTTT.

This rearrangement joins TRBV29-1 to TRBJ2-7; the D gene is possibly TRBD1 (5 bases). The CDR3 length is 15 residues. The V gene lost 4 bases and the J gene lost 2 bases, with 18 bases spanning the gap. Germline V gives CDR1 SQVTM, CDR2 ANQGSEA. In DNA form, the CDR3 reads TGCAGCGTTGCGTCGGGCGTAGGGGCTCCCTACGAGCAGTACTTC. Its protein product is CSVASGVGAPYEQYF.

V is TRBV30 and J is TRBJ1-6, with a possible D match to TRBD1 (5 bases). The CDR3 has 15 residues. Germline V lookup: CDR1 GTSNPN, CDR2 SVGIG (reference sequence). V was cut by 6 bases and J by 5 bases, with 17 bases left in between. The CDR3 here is CACTGTGTHNSPLHF. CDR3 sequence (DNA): TGTGCCTGTACTGGGACCGGGACTCATAATTCACCCCTCCACTTT.